This is a list of T cell receptor beta chains from one sample in a study of T cell responses to AZD1222 COVID-19 vaccine. Sequenced by immunoSEQ multiplex PCR; TCRdb stores in-frame clones only, minus some. The table lists around 150,000 clones, around nine tenths of them singletons. Here the sequenced sample was peripheral blood, taken 28 days after the second AZD1222 dose. The receptors come from an adult who received the AZD1222 COVID-19 vaccine. CDR3s include the opening cysteine and the closing phenylalanine or tryptophan. D genes are given only for firm matches. Clone size is stated in some rows and not others, as once, few, many or a class when expanded.

>TRBV7-8|.|TRBJ2-1|.
CASSLTPGRNEQFF
TGTGCCAGCAGCTTAACTCCGGGGAGGAATGAGCAGTTCTTC
>TRBV7-2|TRBD1|TRBJ2-5|.
CASSRRTGGWETQYF
TGTGCCAGCAGCAGACGGACAGGGGGATGGGAGACCCAGTACTTC
>TRBV3-1/TRBV3-2|.|TRBJ1-2|.
CASSQNLGFSGGGYTF
TGTGCCAGCAGCCAAAATCTCGGATTTTCTGGGGGAGGCTACACCTTC
>TRBV21-1|.|TRBJ1-6|.
CASSANNPSRDNSPLHF
TGTGCCAGCAGCGCGAACAATCCATCGCGGGATAATTCACCCCTCCACTTT
>TRBV14|TRBD1|TRBJ1-1|.
CASSRLQGAGTEAFF
TGTGCCAGCAGCCGCTTACAGGGGGCAGGTACTGAAGCTTTCTTT
>TRBV19|.|TRBJ1-5|.
CASSPDRNQPQHF
TGTGCCAGTAGTCCAGACCGGAATCAGCCCCAGCATTTT
>TRBV5-1|TRBD2|TRBJ2-2|.
CATRTSGRESTGELFF
TGCGCCACTAGGACTAGCGGGAGGGAGAGCACCGGGGAGCTGTTTTTT
>TRBV3-1/TRBV3-2|.|TRBJ2-1|.
CASSRGTSSSSYNEQFF
TGTGCCAGCAGCCGCGGGACCTCGTCTAGCTCCTACAATGAGCAGTTCTTC
>TRBV18|.|TRBJ1-2|.
CASSPLRPTDDYGYTF
TGTGCCAGCTCACCCCTAAGGCCGACTGATGATTATGGCTACACCTTC
>TRBV15|TRBD2|TRBJ2-3|.
CATSRGGTSGGPTQYF
TGTGCCACCAGCAGAGGGGGGACTAGCGGGGGTCCTACGCAGTATTTT
>TRBV9|.|TRBJ1-2|.
CASSVDNNYGYTF
TGTGCCAGCAGCGTAGATAACAACTATGGCTACACCTTC
>TRBV3-1/TRBV3-2|.|TRBJ1-2|.
CASSIGGDYGYTF
TGTGCCAGCAGCATAGGGGGGGACTATGGCTACACCTTC
>TRBV4-1|.|TRBJ1-2|.
CASSQLQGNYGYTF
TGCGCCAGCAGCCAGTTACAGGGAAACTATGGCTACACCTTC
>TRBV10-1|.|TRBJ2-2|.
CASSEYTGELFF
TGCGCCAGCAGTGAGTACACCGGGGAGCTGTTTTTT
>TRBV27|.|TRBJ2-1|.
CASSPWGGAYNEQFF
TGTGCCAGCAGTCCCTGGGGGGGCGCGTATAATGAGCAGTTCTTC
>TRBV19|TRBD1|TRBJ2-7|.
CASSMGTGPALSYEQYF
TGTGCCAGTAGTATGGGGACAGGTCCTGCCCTATCCTACGAGCAGTACTTC
>TRBV3-1/TRBV3-2|.|TRBJ1-2|.
CASSQTTMIHGYTF
TGTGCCAGCAGCCAAACGACAATGATCCATGGCTACACCTTC
>TRBV2|.|TRBJ1-4|.
CASSGFRPQVNEKLFF
TGTGCCAGCAGTGGTTTCCGCCCCCAGGTGAATGAAAAACTGTTTTTT
>TRBV2|.|TRBJ1-2|.
CAVGGWNYGYTF
TGTGCAGTTGGGGGATGGAACTATGGCTACACCTTC
>TRBV19|TRBD1|TRBJ2-7|.
CASSMGQGTNEQYF
TGTGCCAGTAGTATGGGACAGGGTACAAACGAGCAGTACTTC
>TRBV30|TRBD1|TRBJ2-7|few
CACRDSITYEQYF
TGTGCCTGTAGGGACAGCATCACCTACGAGCAGTACTTC
>TRBV5-1|.|TRBJ1-1|.
CASSLDGRPNTEAFF
TGCGCCAGCAGCCTGGATGGTCGACCGAACACTGAAGCTTTCTTT
>TRBV10-3|TRBD2|TRBJ2-7|.
CAIAGATSGRYEQYF
TGTGCCATCGCAGGGGCAACAAGCGGGAGATACGAGCAGTACTTC
>TRBV10-3|TRBD2|TRBJ2-1|once
CAINLGLANEQFF
TGTGCCATCAACCTGGGACTAGCAAATGAGCAGTTCTTC
>TRBV7-9|.|TRBJ2-7|.
CASSFSGSSYEQYF
TGTGCCAGCAGCTTTAGCGGCAGCTCCTACGAGCAGTACTTC
>TRBV5-1|.|TRBJ1-4|.
CASSEAAASEKLFF
TGCGCCAGCAGCGAGGCGGCCGCCAGTGAAAAACTGTTTTTT
>TRBV5-4|.|TRBJ2-3|once
CASSLGPLVVPTDTQYF
TGTGCCAGCAGCTTGGGGCCGCTCGTGGTCCCCACAGATACGCAGTATTTT
>TRBV6-5|.|TRBJ1-2|.
CASSYRNSYGYTF
TGTGCCAGCAGTTACCGTAACAGCTATGGCTACACCTTC
>TRBV5-1|.|TRBJ2-7|.
CASSLGVAGPYEQYF
TGCGCCAGCAGCTTGGGAGTTGCAGGGCCCTACGAGCAGTACTTC
>TRBV5-4|.|TRBJ1-1|.
CASSLGGGNTEAFF
TGTGCCAGCAGCTTGGGAGGGGGAAACACTGAAGCTTTCTTT
>TRBV4-1|TRBD2|TRBJ2-1|.
CASSQMEGLAGVDEQFF
TGCGCCAGCAGCCAAATGGAAGGACTAGCGGGAGTGGATGAGCAGTTCTTC
>TRBV3-1/TRBV3-2|.|TRBJ1-4|.
CASSLRGKLFF
TGTGCCAGCAGTCTCCGAGGGAAACTGTTTTTT
>TRBV27|.|TRBJ1-6|.
CASSEDVGGSYNSPLHF
TGTGCCAGCAGTGAAGATGTGGGGGGCTCCTATAATTCACCCCTCCACTTT
>TRBV10-3|TRBD1|TRBJ1-2|.
CAISAGSGTGGHGYTF
TGTGCCATCAGTGCTGGATCCGGGACAGGTGGTCATGGCTACACCTTC
>TRBV29-1|TRBD2|TRBJ2-5|.
CSVVPWGTSGRGAETQYF
TGCAGCGTTGTTCCGTGGGGGACTAGCGGGAGGGGCGCGGAGACCCAGTACTTC
>TRBV2|TRBD1|TRBJ1-1|few
CATRTGGLTEAFF
TGTGCCACGAGGACAGGGGGCTTGACTGAAGCTTTCTTT
>TRBV6-5|TRBD1|TRBJ1-4|.
CASSFGTGTNEKLFF
TGTGCCAGCAGTTTCGGGACAGGCACTAATGAAAAACTGTTTTTT
>TRBV27|TRBD2|TRBJ2-2|.
CASTTWGGETGELFF
TGTGCCAGCACCACCTGGGGAGGGGAAACCGGGGAGCTGTTTTTT
>TRBV9|.|TRBJ1-1|.
CASSVEDTEAFF
TGTGCCAGCAGCGTAGAGGACACTGAAGCTTTCTTT